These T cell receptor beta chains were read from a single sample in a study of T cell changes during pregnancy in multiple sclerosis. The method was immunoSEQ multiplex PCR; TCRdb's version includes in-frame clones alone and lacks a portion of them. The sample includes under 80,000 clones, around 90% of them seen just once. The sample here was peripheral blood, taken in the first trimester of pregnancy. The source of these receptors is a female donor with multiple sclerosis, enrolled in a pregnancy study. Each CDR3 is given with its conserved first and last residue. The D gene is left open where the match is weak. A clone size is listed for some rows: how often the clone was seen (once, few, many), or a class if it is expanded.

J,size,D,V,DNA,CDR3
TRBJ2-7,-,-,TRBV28,TGTGCCAGCAGTGCAGGACTCCCGAGAGACGAGCAGTACTTC,CASSAGLPRDEQYF
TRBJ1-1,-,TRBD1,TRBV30,TGTGCCTGCCGAGACAGGGGCGGGGTCAGTGAAGCTTTCTTT,CACRDRGGVSEAFF
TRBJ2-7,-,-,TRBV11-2,TGTGCCAGCAGCTTAGCGGGGGGCCTGATCTACGAGCAGTACTTC,CASSLAGGLIYEQYF
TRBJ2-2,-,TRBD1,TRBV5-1,TGCGCCAGCAGCCAGATACAGGGGGCCACCGGGGAGCTGTTTTTT,CASSQIQGATGELFF
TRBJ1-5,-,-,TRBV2,TGTGCCAGCAGTCCCGCGGGTGATAGCAATCAGCCCCAGCATTTT,CASSPAGDSNQPQHF
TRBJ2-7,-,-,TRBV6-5,TGTGCCAGCAGTTCCCTCCCACAGGTGGGGTCCTACGAGCAGTACTTC,CASSSLPQVGSYEQYF
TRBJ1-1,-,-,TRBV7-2,TGTGCCAGCAGCTTAGCCACCGCAGGGAACACTGAAGCTTTCTTT,CASSLATAGNTEAFF
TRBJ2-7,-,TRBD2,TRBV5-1,TGCGCCAGCAGCCCACTAGCGCCGGTCTACGAGCAGTACTTC,CASSPLAPVYEQYF
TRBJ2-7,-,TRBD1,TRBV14,TGTGCCAGCAGCCTCGGGACAGGTCCATACGAGCAGTACTTC,CASSLGTGPYEQYF
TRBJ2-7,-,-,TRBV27,TGTGCCAGCAGTCTTGTATTGACAGCAGCCTACGAGCAGTACTTC,CASSLVLTAAYEQYF
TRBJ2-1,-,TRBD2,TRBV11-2,TGTGCCAGCAGCTTAGTTAAAGGACTAGCGACCAATGAGCAGTTCTTC,CASSLVKGLATNEQFF
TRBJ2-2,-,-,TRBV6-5,TGTGCCAGCAGTTACTCGATAGCTGACACCGGGGAGCTGTTTTTT,CASSYSIADTGELFF
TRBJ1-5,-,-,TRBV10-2,TGCGCCAGCAGTGGATCTATCCATAGCAATCAGCCCCAGCATTTT,CASSGSIHSNQPQHF
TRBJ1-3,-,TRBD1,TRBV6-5,TGTGCCAGCCAGACAGGGAGGATAGACACCATATATTTT,CASQTGRIDTIYF
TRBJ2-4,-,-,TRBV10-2,TGCGCCGCCGGGGTGCCTGCCATTGGCAAAAACATTCAGTACTTC,CAAGVPAIGKNIQYF
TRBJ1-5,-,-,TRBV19,TGTGCCAGTAGTATTAATTTGGCCAATCAGCCCCAGCATTTT,CASSINLANQPQHF
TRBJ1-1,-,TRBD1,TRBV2,TGTGCCAGCAGGGAAACAGGGGTAGGGAACACTGAAGCTTTCTTT,CASRETGVGNTEAFF
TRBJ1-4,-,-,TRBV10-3,TGTGCCAGCAGACAGGAGGGGAATGAAAAACTGTTTTTT,CASRQEGNEKLFF
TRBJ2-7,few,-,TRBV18,TGTGCCAGCTCACCACCCCCCGGGTACGAGCAGTACTTC,CASSPPPGYEQYF
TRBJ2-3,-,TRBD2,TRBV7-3,TGTGCCAGCAGCTTAGTCGGGGGAGGGGATACGCAGTATTTT,CASSLVGGGDTQYF
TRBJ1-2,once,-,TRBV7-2,TGTGCCAGCAGCTATCGCCCGGGAGGGGGCTATGGCTACACCTTC,CASSYRPGGGYGYTF
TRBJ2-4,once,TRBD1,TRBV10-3,TGTGCCATCAGTGGGACAGGCTCCAAAAACATTCAGTACTTC,CAISGTGSKNIQYF